The text below deals with one TCR beta chain. Antigen: not known. The sequenced template was cDNA made from the entire isolated RNA. Sequencing was performed with immunoSEQ multiplex PCR; in TCRdb, only in-frame clones are kept and a portion is missing. The sample includes 300,000 to 350,000 clones, roughly 14% of them seen just once. Germline V gene data show CDR1 as KGHSH and CDR2 as LQKENI. The V and J ends lost 4 bases and 4 bases, in that order; junction bases with no gene match: 9. This CDR3 region has 15 residues. The record originates from a study of beta chain features in type 1 diabetes. Study at large: No age, gender or cell yield differences were seen between patients and healthy donors.

Overall study findings and caveats: Significant though moderate, a shortening of TCRB CDR3s appeared in all four CD4+ subsets of Type 1 diabetes patients.

The TCR was taken from a woman between 18 and 29 years old with type 1 diabetes. The sequenced sample consisted of naive CD4+ T cells from blood. V usage is TRBV18 and J usage is TRBJ2-5; 7 bases fit TRBD1. Here the CDR3 DNA reads TGTGCCAGCTCACTATCACAGGGGCCTCCAGAGACCCAGTACTTC. This sequence encodes CASSLSQGPPETQYF. The full variable domain, completed using reference TRBV18 and TRBJ2-5, is NAGVMQNPRHLVRRRGQEARLRCSPMKGHSHVYWYRQLPEEGLKFMVYLQKENIIDESGMPKERFSAEFPKEGPSILRIQQVVRGDSAAYFCASSLSQGPPETQYFGPGTRLLVL.